This passage covers 16 T cell receptor beta chains from one sample sequenced in a study of T cell responses to AZD1222 COVID-19 vaccine. The repertoire was sequenced with immunoSEQ multiplex PCR; TCRdb's copy has only in-frame clones and lacks some. This table holds around 120,000 clones, 90% found once. Source: peripheral blood, taken on day 0 of AZD1222 vaccination. The receptors derive from an adult in good health.

This clone was observed a single time. The CDR3 here is CASSPFDRSDNSPLHF. Here the CDR3 DNA reads TGTGCCAGCAGCCCGTTTGACAGGTCCGATAATTCACCCCTCCACTTT. The rearrangement uses TRBV5-4 and TRBJ1-6; weak D call: TRBD1 (6 bases). Germline lookup yields CDR1 SGHNT and CDR2 YYREEE (reference sequence). The CDR3 spans 16 residues. The V end lost 4 bases, the J end lost 5 bases, and 16 bases lay between the germline ends.

The chain carries TRBV5-1 and TRBJ2-1, with D unresolved. The germline V gene encodes CDR1 SGHRS and CDR2 YFSETQ. The CDR3 has 11 amino acids. Trimming stripped 4 bases from V and 6 bases from J, with 5 bases between. The CDR3 region is CASSEANEQFF. The DNA of the CDR3 is TGCGCCAGCAGCGAGGCCAATGAGCAGTTCTTC.

V is TRBV7-8 and J is TRBJ2-5; 8 nucleotides agree with TRBD1. CDR1 is SGHVS and CDR2 is FQNEAQ in the germline V gene. The CDR3 loop spans 15 amino acids. J was trimmed by 2 bases and V by 5 bases; bases with no gene match: 7. CDR3 amino acids: CASSRRTGSQETQYF. As DNA, the CDR3 is TGTGCCAGCAGCAGGAGGACAGGGTCTCAAGAGACCCAGTACTTC.

V gene TRBV10-1 combines with J gene TRBJ1-2, with 7 bases fitting TRBD1. CDR3 size: 15 residues. Germline V gives CDR1 WNHNN, CDR2 SYGVQD (reference sequence). V shed 0 bases, J shed 7 bases, and the junction held 8 bases outside the gene matches. The CDR3: CASSESRTGVRGYTF. CDR3 bases: TGCGCCAGCAGTGAGTCGAGGACAGGAGTGCGTGGCTACACCTTC.

This rearrangement joins TRBV6-5 to TRBJ2-3; the match to TRBD1 covers 7 bases. The CDR3 contains 15 residues. Germline lookup yields CDR1 MNHEY and CDR2 SVGAGI. V lost 2 bases, J lost 6 bases, and 8 bases stayed unmatched. CDR3 amino acids: CASSYQQGLGDTQYF. The CDR3 nucleotides read TGTGCCAGCAGTTACCAACAGGGGCTGGGGGATACGCAGTATTTT.

The rearrangement joins TRBV19 to TRBJ1-5; 10 positions match TRBD1. The junction had 10 bases not matched to a gene; V was cut back by 5 bases and J by 3 bases. CDR1 is LNHDA, CDR2 SQIVND, per germline (reference sequence). The CDR3 has 17 residues. As DNA, the CDR3 is TGTGCCAGTAGTGTCTCCCGAGGGACAGGGGACAATCAGCCCCAGCATTTT. This translates into CASSVSRGTGDNQPQHF.

Written as DNA, the CDR3 is TGTGCCAGCAGTCCGACAGGGTTCAGCTACGAGCAGTACTTC. Amino acids: CASSPTGFSYEQYF. This rearrangement joins TRBV28 to TRBJ2-7, with 7 bases fitting TRBD1. The CDR3 length is 14 residues. CDR1 is MDHEN and CDR2 is SYDVKM in the germline V gene. V was pared by 5 bases and J by 3 bases, with 7 bases of the junction left unmatched.

This rearrangement joins TRBV19 to TRBJ1-1; no clear D. V was trimmed by 3 bases and J by 2 bases, leaving 10 bases between them. The germline CDR1 and CDR2 sequences are LNHDA and SQIVND (reference sequence). The CDR3 length is 14 residues. CDR3 loop: CASSIWGGNTEAFF. The DNA of the CDR3 is TGTGCCAGTAGTATTTGGGGAGGAAACACTGAAGCTTTCTTT.

This clone was counted once. Other DNA sequences of this sample code for an identical CDR3. V and J are TRBV24-1 and TRBJ2-7; D ambiguous. Germline-derived CDR1 and CDR2 are KGHDR and SFDVKD. The V and J ends lost 4 bases and 0 bases respectively, with 6 bases between them. This CDR3 has 13 residues. CDR3 in amino acids: CATSDSSSYEQYF. CDR3 coding DNA: TGTGCCACCAGTGACAGCAGCTCCTACGAGCAGTACTTC.

The chain is built from TRBV27 and TRBJ2-3; D gene uncertain. Trimming pared 6 bases from V and 4 bases from J, leaving 14 bases between. Per germline, CDR1 MNHEY and CDR2 SMNVEV (reference sequence). The CDR3 has 14 amino acids. For the CDR3, the DNA is TGTGCCAGCAGCTACACCCTAGGGCCAGATACGCAGTATTTT. It specifies CASSYTLGPDTQYF.

This chain uses TRBV10-3 with TRBJ2-3; a weak D match, TRBD2 (6 bases). The CDR3 totals 16 residues. V lost 3 bases, J lost 3 bases, and 16 bases lay in between. The V gene's germline CDR1 is ENHRY and CDR2 SYGVKD. CDR3 nucleotides: TGTGCCATCAGTGACCATGGGGGGAGTACAACAGATACGCAGTATTTT. Protein: CAISDHGGSTTDTQYF.

Notes on this clone: The junction shows a germline mismatch at one end, possibly a read error. The chain links TRBV5-5 to TRBJ2-7, with D possibly being TRBD2 (6 bases). This CDR3 is 14 amino acids long. Germline V gives CDR1 SGHKS, CDR2 YYEKEE (reference sequence). This chain's CDR3 is CASSVNLYEAEGHF. The CDR3 DNA is TGTGCCAGCAGCGTGAACTTGTACGAGGCGGAGGGACACTTC.

This chain links TRBV30 with TRBJ2-7; D gene ambiguous. Germline CDR1 and CDR2: GTSNPN and SVGIG (reference sequence). The V end was cut by 3 bases, the J end by 3 bases, with 12 bases between. This CDR3 contains 13 residues. The CDR3 bases are TGTGCCTGGAGGGCCTCCGTACTCTACGAGCAGTACTTC. The encoded protein is CAWRASVLYEQYF. Full variable domain (missing parts from reference TRBV30 and TRBJ2-7): SQTIHQWPATLVQPVGSPLSLECTVEGTSNPNLYWYRQAAGRGLQLLFYSVGIGQISSEVPQNLSASRPQDRQFILSSKKLLLSDSGFYLCAWRASVLYEQYFGPGTRLTVT.

The chain carries TRBV11-2 and TRBJ1-2; D uncertain. Germline CDR1 and CDR2: SGHAT and FQNNGV. This CDR3 is built from 15 residues. Trimming took off 5 bases at V and 0 bases at J, with 13 bases between the two ends. The CDR3 DNA sequence: TGTGCCAGCAGCCCCCCGCCTGGTACTAACTATGGCTACACCTTC. Its translation: CASSPPPGTNYGYTF.

Notes on this clone: Sequence at one end of the junction differs from germline and may be a read error. V is TRBV24-1 and J is TRBJ2-1; 9 bases align to TRBD1. In germline, CDR1 is KGHDR, CDR2 SFDVKD. This CDR3 region has 15 residues. This chain's CDR3 is CATSDGDRDVSEHFF. CDR3 sequence (DNA): TGTGCCACCAGTGATGGGGACAGGGATGTGAGTGAGCATTTCTTC.

The genes are TRBV28 and TRBJ1-1; no definite D call. Germline loops: CDR1 MDHEN, CDR2 SYDVKM. V was trimmed by 2 bases and J by 5 bases, leaving 15 bases between them. This CDR3 contains 15 residues. This chain's CDR3 is CASSLRGRRGTEAFF. CDR3 nucleotides: TGTGCCAGCAGTTTAAGAGGCAGGCGAGGGACTGAAGCTTTCTTT.